A selection of T cell receptor beta chains follows, all from one sample in a study of shared clonotypes between healthy human individuals. Profiling relied on immunoSEQ multiplex PCR, and the TCRdb table lists in-frame clones only, not all of them. The sample lists approximately 2.5 million clones, approximately 94% occurring once. The sequenced sample was naive CD4+ T cells sorted from blood. The source is a man aged 18 to 35 in good health. Each CDR3 is given with its conserved first and last residue.

CASSLAGGAETQYF	14	TRBV5-4	TRBJ2-5
CSVVPFVGSSSYEQYF	16	TRBV29-1	TRBJ2-7
CAWSPGDRGRSGGYTF	16	TRBV30	TRBJ1-2
CASRPDRGNSPLHF	14	TRBV5-1	TRBJ1-6
CASSRGEGWDSPLHF	15	TRBV5-1	TRBJ1-6
CASSVPWREDAEQFF	15	TRBV9	TRBJ2-1
CASSIGAAPTDTQYF	15	TRBV19	TRBJ2-3
CASSQGQPSSGNTIYF	16	TRBV18	TRBJ1-3
CASSRQGAAGNTIYF	15	TRBV6-5	TRBJ1-3
CASGFGVPSYNEQFF	15	TRBV9	TRBJ2-1
CATSPGGTSPSTDTQYF	17	TRBV15	TRBJ2-3
CASTIAYGYTF	11	TRBV2	TRBJ1-2
CASSDVGTGGYTF	13	TRBV25-1	TRBJ1-2
CASSPRRDPIYGYTF	15	TRBV18	TRBJ1-2
CASILRDRIATNEKLFF	17	TRBV7-9	TRBJ1-4
CASSLTASSYEQYF	14	TRBV7-8	TRBJ2-7
CSAHTTGELFF	11	TRBV20-1	TRBJ2-2
CASRLGGVATGELFF	15	TRBV7-6	TRBJ2-2
CASSFRQGNTDTQYF	15	TRBV28	TRBJ2-3
CASSEGTGADNEKLFF	16	TRBV9	TRBJ1-4
CAISEQERGSTDTQYF	16	TRBV10-3	TRBJ2-3
CASSETGTGSSPLHF	15	TRBV21-1	TRBJ1-6
CASSPRGGRTDTQYF	15	TRBV18	TRBJ2-3
CASSEWGTGEYNEQFF	16	TRBV10-2	TRBJ2-1
CASSPEGGGEHNEQFF	16	TRBV5-1	TRBJ2-1
CASSPSTDTQYF	12	TRBV5-8	TRBJ2-3
CASSPTGRDTQYF	13	TRBV5-1	TRBJ2-3
CASSETTGGTKTQYF	15	TRBV2	TRBJ2-5
CASSVWGAGTDTQYF	15	TRBV2	TRBJ2-3
CASSPQGYEQYF	12	TRBV5-8	TRBJ2-7
CASSLGRAVIRDTQYF	16	TRBV5-1	TRBJ2-3
CASSEEDRGHVEQYF	15	TRBV6-1	TRBJ2-7
CASSARTGANEKLFF	15	TRBV6-4	TRBJ1-4